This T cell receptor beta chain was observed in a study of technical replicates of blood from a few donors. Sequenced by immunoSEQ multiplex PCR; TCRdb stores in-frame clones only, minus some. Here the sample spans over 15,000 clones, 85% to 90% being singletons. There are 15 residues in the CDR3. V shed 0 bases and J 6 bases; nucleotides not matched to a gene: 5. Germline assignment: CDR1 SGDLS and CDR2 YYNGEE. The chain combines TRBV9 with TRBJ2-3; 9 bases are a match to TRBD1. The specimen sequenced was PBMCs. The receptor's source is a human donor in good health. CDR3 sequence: CASSVEQGAWDTQYF. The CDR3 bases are TGTGCCAGCAGCGTAGAACAGGGGGCTTGGGATACGCAGTATTTT.